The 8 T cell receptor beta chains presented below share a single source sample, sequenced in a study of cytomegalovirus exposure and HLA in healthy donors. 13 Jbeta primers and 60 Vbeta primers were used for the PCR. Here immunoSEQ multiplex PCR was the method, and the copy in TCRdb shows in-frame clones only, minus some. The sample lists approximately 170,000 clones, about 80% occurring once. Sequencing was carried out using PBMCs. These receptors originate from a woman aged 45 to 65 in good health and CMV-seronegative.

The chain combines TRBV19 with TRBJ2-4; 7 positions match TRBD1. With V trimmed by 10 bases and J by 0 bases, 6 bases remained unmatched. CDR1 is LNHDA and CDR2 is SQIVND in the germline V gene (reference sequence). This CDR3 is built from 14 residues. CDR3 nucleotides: TGTGCCACCAGGGGACAGCTAGCCAAAAACATTCAGTACTTC. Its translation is CATRGQLAKNIQYF. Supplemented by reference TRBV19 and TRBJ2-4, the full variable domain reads DGGITQSPKYLFRKEGQNVTLSCEQNLNHDAMYWYRQDPGQGLRLIYYSQIVNDFQKGDIAEGYSVSREKKESFPLTVTSAQKNPTAFYLCATRGQLAKNIQYFGAGTRLSVL.

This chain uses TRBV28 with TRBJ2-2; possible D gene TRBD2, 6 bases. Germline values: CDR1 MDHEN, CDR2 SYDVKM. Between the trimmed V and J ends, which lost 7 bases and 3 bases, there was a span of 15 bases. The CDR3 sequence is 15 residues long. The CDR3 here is CASNYPGLYTGELFF. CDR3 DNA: TGTGCCAGCAATTACCCGGGACTTTACACCGGGGAGCTGTTTTTT.

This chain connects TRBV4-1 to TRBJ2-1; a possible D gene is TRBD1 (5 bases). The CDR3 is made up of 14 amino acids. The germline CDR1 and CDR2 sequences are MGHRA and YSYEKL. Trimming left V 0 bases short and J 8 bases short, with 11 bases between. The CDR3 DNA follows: TGCGCCAGCAGCCAAGAGGAACAGGTCCATGAGCAGTTCTTC. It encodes CASSQEEQVHEQFF.

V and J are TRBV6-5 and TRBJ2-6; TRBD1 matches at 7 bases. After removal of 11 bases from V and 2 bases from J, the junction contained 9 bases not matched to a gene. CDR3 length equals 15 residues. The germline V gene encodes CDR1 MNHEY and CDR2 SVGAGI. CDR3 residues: CAVYSDRTGANVLTF. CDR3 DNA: TGTGCCGTCTATTCGGACAGGACTGGGGCCAACGTCCTGACTTTC.

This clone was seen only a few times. In DNA form, the CDR3 reads TGTGCCAGCAGCTTAGAGGGAGTCGGGGGCAATGAGCAGTTCTTC. Translating gives CASSLEGVGGNEQFF. The rearrangement links TRBV11-3 to TRBJ2-1; a possible D gene is TRBD2 (6 bases). This CDR3 has 15 amino acids. Trimming took off 0 bases at V and 6 bases at J, with 12 bases between the two ends. CDR1 and CDR2 from the germline V gene are SGHNT and YENEEA.

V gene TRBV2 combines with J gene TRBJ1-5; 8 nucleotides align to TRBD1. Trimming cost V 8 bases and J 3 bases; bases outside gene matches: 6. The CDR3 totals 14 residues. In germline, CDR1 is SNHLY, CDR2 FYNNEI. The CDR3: CASSGQGVNQPQHF. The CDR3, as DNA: TGTGCCAGCTCTGGACAGGGTGTCAATCAGCCCCAGCATTTT.

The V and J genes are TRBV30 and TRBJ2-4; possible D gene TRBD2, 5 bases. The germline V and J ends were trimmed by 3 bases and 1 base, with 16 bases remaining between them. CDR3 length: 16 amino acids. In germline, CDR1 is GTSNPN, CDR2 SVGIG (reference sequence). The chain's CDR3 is CAWRPRPGVAKNIQYF. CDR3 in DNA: TGTGCCTGGAGGCCCAGACCCGGGGTTGCCAAAAACATTCAGTACTTC. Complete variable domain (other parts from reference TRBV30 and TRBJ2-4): SQTIHQWPATLVQPVGSPLSLECTVEGTSNPNLYWYRQAAGRGLQLLFYSVGIGQISSEVPQNLSASRPQDRQFILSSKKLLLSDSGFYLCAWRPRPGVAKNIQYFGAGTRLSVL.

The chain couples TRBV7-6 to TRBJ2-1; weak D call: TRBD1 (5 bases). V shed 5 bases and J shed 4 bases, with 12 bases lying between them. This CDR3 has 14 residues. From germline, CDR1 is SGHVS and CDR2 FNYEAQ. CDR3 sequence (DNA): TGTGCCAGCAGCGGATGGGGCGAGTACAATGAGCAGTTCTTC. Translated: CASSGWGEYNEQFF.